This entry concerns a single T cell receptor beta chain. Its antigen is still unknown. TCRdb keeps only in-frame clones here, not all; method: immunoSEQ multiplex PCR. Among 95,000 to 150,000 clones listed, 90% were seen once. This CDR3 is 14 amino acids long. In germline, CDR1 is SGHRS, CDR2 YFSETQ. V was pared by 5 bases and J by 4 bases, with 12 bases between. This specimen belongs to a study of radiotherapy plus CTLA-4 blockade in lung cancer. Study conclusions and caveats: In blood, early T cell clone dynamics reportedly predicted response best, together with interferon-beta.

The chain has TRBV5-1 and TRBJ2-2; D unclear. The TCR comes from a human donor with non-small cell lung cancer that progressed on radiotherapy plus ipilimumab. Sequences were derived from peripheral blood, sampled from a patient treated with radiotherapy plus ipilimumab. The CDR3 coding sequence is TGCGCCAGCAGGGTTGGCCTTGGCACCGGGGAGCTGTTTTTT. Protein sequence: CASRVGLGTGELFF.